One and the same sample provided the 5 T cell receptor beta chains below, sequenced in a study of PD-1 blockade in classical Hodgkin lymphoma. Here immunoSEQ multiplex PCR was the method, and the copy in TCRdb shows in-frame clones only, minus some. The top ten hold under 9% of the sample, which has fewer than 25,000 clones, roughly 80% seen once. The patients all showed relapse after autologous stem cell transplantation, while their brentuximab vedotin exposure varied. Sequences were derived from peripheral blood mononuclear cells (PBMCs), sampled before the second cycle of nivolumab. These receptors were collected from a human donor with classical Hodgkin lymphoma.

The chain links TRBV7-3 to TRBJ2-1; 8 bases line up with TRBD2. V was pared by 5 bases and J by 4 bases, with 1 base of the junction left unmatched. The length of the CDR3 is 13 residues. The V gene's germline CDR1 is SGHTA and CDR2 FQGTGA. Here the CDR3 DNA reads TGTGCCAGCAGCAAGCGGGGGTACAATGAGCAGTTCTTC. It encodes CASSKRGYNEQFF.

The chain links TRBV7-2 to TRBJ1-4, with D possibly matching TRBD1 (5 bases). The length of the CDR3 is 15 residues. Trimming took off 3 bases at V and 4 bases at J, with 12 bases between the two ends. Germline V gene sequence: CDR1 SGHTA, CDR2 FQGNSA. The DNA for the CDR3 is TGTGCCAGCAGCTTTCCGGGACGGAGTAATGAAAAACTGTTTTTT. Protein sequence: CASSFPGRSNEKLFF.

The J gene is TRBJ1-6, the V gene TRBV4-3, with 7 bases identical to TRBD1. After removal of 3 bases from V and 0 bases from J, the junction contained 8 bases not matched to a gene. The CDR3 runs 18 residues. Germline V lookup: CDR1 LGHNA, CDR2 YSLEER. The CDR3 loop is CASSQTGTGDSYNSPLHF. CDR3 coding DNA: TGCGCCAGCAGCCAGACAGGGACCGGTGACTCCTATAATTCACCCCTCCACTTT.

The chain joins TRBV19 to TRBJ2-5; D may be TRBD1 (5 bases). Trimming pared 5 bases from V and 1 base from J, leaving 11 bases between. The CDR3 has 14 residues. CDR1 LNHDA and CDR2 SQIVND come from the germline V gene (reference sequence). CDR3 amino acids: CASSSQAFQETQYF. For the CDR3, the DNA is TGTGCCAGTAGTTCACAGGCGTTCCAAGAGACCCAGTACTTC.

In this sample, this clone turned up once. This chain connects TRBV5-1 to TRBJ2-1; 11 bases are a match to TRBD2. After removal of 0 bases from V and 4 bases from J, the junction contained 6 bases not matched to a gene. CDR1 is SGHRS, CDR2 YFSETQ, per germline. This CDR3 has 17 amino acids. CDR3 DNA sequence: TGCGCCAGCAGCTTGGGCGGCCTAGCGGGGGGTTACAATGAGCAGTTCTTC. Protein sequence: CASSLGGLAGGYNEQFF.